A single sample gave rise to the 26 T cell receptor beta chains below, sequenced in a study of shared clonotypes between healthy human individuals. Measured with immunoSEQ multiplex PCR; TCRdb has only the in-frame clones, and not every one. The table has about 1.1 million clones, 60% to 80% seen once. The sequenced sample was memory CD4+ T cells from PBMCs. Subset noted: CD45RA-negative fraction. These receptors originate from a young man in good health. Some clones in this sample may be carry-over from other donors' samples.

In this sample, this clone turned up a few times. The chain is built from TRBV7-2 and TRBJ1-5; D is undetermined. The germline CDR1 and CDR2 sequences are SGHTA and FQGNSA. V was trimmed by 1 base and J by 6 bases, leaving 7 bases between them. The CDR3 runs to 13 residues. The CDR3 sequence is CASSLGTGQPQHF. In nucleotides, the CDR3 is TGTGCCAGCAGCTTAGGGACTGGTCAGCCCCAGCATTTT.

This sequence joins TRBV19 and TRBJ2-7; 13 bases are a match to TRBD2. The germline V gene has CDR1 LNHDA and CDR2 SQIVND (reference sequence). CDR3 length equals 15 residues. The junction had 9 bases not matched to a gene; V was cut back by 8 bases and J by 5 bases. The CDR3 DNA follows: TGTGCCAGTCGCTATTCCGGGACTAGCGGGAACGAGCAGTACTTC. Its protein product is CASRYSGTSGNEQYF.

This rearrangement joins TRBV11-1 to TRBJ2-5; TRBD2 agrees at 12 bases. V gave up 4 bases and J gave up 5 bases; unmatched junction bases: 17. CDR1 is SGHAT and CDR2 is FQDESV in the germline V gene (reference sequence). CDR3 length: 19 residues. CDR3 bases: TGTGCCAGCAGCTCCCCCCCCTCTTCTAGCGGGAGGGCCTGGGAGACCCAGTACTTC. Its protein is CASSSPPSSSGRAWETQYF.

This chain joins TRBV18 and TRBJ2-2; D not certain. Trimming removed 2 bases at V and 6 bases at J, with 4 bases between. Germline assignment: CDR1 KGHSH and CDR2 LQKENI. The CDR3 contains 12 residues. The CDR3 DNA follows: TGTGCCAGCTCACCAGGGTCCGGGGAGCTGTTTTTT. This encodes CASSPGSGELFF.

The DNA for the CDR3 is TGTGCCAGCAGAGCCGACAGGGGAGCCTACAATGAGCAGTTCTTC. Amino acid sequence: CASRADRGAYNEQFF. The V gene is TRBV25-1, the J gene TRBJ2-1; the match to TRBD1 covers 8 bases. V shed 6 bases and J 2 bases; nucleotides not matched to a gene: 6. Germline lookup yields CDR1 MGHDK and CDR2 SYGVNS. CDR3 length equals 15 residues.

This clone was detected a few times. V usage is TRBV30 and J usage is TRBJ1-3; no clear D. V was cut by 2 bases and J by 9 bases, with 14 bases left in between. This CDR3 contains 13 residues. CDR1 and CDR2 (germline): GTSNPN, SVGIG (reference sequence). The CDR3 region has the DNA TGTGCCTGGAGTTTGACTGGTCCGGGCACCATATATTTT. This codes for CAWSLTGPGTIYF.

V is TRBV6-6 and J is TRBJ2-3; perhaps TRBD1 as D (6 bases). CDR1 and CDR2 from the germline V gene are MNHNY and SVGAGI (reference sequence). Between the trimmed V and J ends, which lost 8 bases and 2 bases, there was a span of 11 bases. The CDR3 extends over 13 amino acids. DNA for the CDR3: TGTGCCAGCGAAGGACAGCTCACAGATACGCAGTATTTT. It specifies CASEGQLTDTQYF.

This clone appeared a few times. This chain connects TRBV7-2 to TRBJ2-3, with 11 nucleotides matching TRBD2. The CDR3 covers 14 residues. The V gene end was trimmed by 3 bases and the J gene end by 7 bases; junction bases not matched to a gene: 3. The germline V gene has CDR1 SGHTA and CDR2 FQGNSA. The CDR3 bases are TGTGCCAGCAGCTTGACTAGCGGGGTGAATACGCAGTATTTT. Its protein product is CASSLTSGVNTQYF.

This rearrangement joins TRBV7-3 to TRBJ2-5; D is ambiguous. Germline loops: CDR1 SGHTA, CDR2 FQGTGA. The CDR3 length is 13 residues. V lost 4 bases and J 8 bases, leaving 14 bases between the germline ends. CDR3 sequence: CASSSRPERTQYF. The CDR3 DNA reads as TGTGCCAGCAGCTCCCGTCCCGAGAGAACCCAGTACTTC. Supplemented by reference TRBV7-3 and TRBJ2-5, the full variable domain reads GAGVSQTPSNKVTEKGKYVELRCDPISGHTALYWYRQSLGQGPEFLIYFQGTGAADDSGLPNDRFFAVRPEGSVSTLKIQRTERGDSAVYLCASSSRPERTQYFGPGTRLLVL.

The V and J genes are TRBV19 and TRBJ1-3; 8 nucleotides align to TRBD1. The CDR3 spans 14 residues. Germline V gene lookup returns CDR1 LNHDA and CDR2 SQIVND (reference sequence). V shed 7 bases and J 2 bases; nucleotides not matched to a gene: 4. In DNA form, the CDR3 reads TGTGCCAGTACCGCGGACAGGGCTGGAAACACCATATATTTT. The encoded protein is CASTADRAGNTIYF.

This clone was counted a few times. J is TRBJ1-3 and V is TRBV27; D perhaps matches TRBD1 (5 bases). V was cut by 7 bases and J by 1 base, with 17 bases left in between. This CDR3 region has 16 residues. Germline loops: CDR1 MNHEY, CDR2 SMNVEV (reference sequence). CDR3 bases: TGTGCCAGCACCCAGGGAGACCCTAGGTCTGGAAACACCATATATTTT. Translated, it gives CASTQGDPRSGNTIYF.

The rearrangement uses TRBV11-2 and TRBJ2-5; 11 positions agree with TRBD1. CDR3 size: 16 residues. Germline CDR1 reads SGHAT; CDR2 reads FQNNGV. V lost 4 bases, J lost 5 bases, and 9 bases stayed unmatched. This chain's CDR3 is CASSSGQGAYWETQYF. The CDR3, as DNA: TGTGCCAGCAGCTCCGGACAGGGGGCTTACTGGGAGACCCAGTACTTC.

This chain joins TRBV18 and TRBJ1-3, with TRBD1 as a possible D gene (5 bases). V dropped 8 bases and J dropped 4 bases, with 18 bases sitting between them. The CDR3 spans 15 residues. Germline V lookup: CDR1 KGHSH, CDR2 LQKENI. CDR3 bases: TGTGCCAGCAGCACATTAGGTGGGGACGGAAACACCATATATTTT. As protein: CASSTLGGDGNTIYF.

A single count supports this clone. V gene TRBV10-1 combines with J gene TRBJ2-7, with 9 bases matching TRBD1. CDR3 size: 15 residues. V shed 4 bases and J 2 bases; nucleotides not matched to a gene: 6. Germline CDR1 reads WNHNN; CDR2 reads SYGVQD (reference sequence). The CDR3 sequence is CASSGQRQGAYEQYF. CDR3 bases: TGCGCCAGCAGTGGACAAAGACAGGGGGCCTACGAGCAGTACTTC.

The chain couples TRBV15 to TRBJ2-5; D uncertain. Germline V lookup: CDR1 LNHNV, CDR2 YYDKDF (reference sequence). Trimming removed 0 bases at V and 4 bases at J, with 6 bases between. The CDR3 totals 13 residues. The CDR3 spells CATSRDRSETQYF. The CDR3 DNA follows: TGTGCCACCAGCAGAGATCGGTCAGAGACCCAGTACTTC. Together with reference TRBV15 and TRBJ2-5, the CDR3 gives the full variable domain: DAMVIQNPRYQVTQFGKPVTLSCSQTLNHNVMYWYQQKSSQAPKLLFHYYDKDFNNEADTPDNFQSRRPNTSFCFLDIRSPGLGDTAMYLCATSRDRSETQYFGPGTRLLVL.

The chain links TRBV18 to TRBJ2-1; 9 nucleotides align to TRBD1. This CDR3 comprises 14 residues. The trim removed 4 bases at V and 8 bases at J, leaving 6 bases unmatched. CDR1 KGHSH and CDR2 LQKENI come from the germline V gene. CDR3: CASSLSTGGDEQFF. As DNA, the CDR3 is TGTGCCAGCTCACTGTCTACAGGGGGCGATGAGCAGTTCTTC.

The chain carries TRBV28 and TRBJ1-5, with a weak D call TRBD1 (5 bases). The V end lost 6 bases, the J end lost 4 bases, and 16 bases lay between the germline ends. Germline assignment: CDR1 MDHEN and CDR2 SYDVKM. The CDR3 extends over 15 amino acids. CDR3 nucleotide sequence: TGTGCCAGCAGCCTCCAGGGTTTACTAAATCAGCCCCAGCATTTT. This codes for CASSLQGLLNQPQHF.

The chain has TRBV29-1 and TRBJ1-4; D is unresolved. The V gene's germline CDR1 is SQVTM and CDR2 ANQGSEA. This CDR3 is built from 11 residues. The germline V and J ends were trimmed by 3 bases and 7 bases, with 6 bases remaining between them. CDR3 in DNA: TGCAGCGTTGATGGTGGTGAAAAACTGTTTTTT. Protein sequence: CSVDGGEKLFF.

The J gene is TRBJ1-2, the V gene TRBV18; 9 bases match TRBD1. The CDR3 length is 13 residues. V lost 2 bases, J lost 14 bases, and 9 bases stayed unmatched. Germline CDR1 is KGHSH and CDR2 is LQKENI. In nucleotides, the CDR3 is TGTGCCAGCTCACCATACCGGGACAGGGTATTTACCTTC. This codes for CASSPYRDRVFTF.

Comments on this clone: The sample carries other DNA sequences with the same CDR3. The chain combines TRBV5-1 with TRBJ2-3; 7 bases align to TRBD2. The germline V gene has CDR1 SGHRS and CDR2 YFSETQ. The junction had 6 bases not matched to a gene; V was cut back by 0 bases and J by 2 bases. The CDR3 length is 16 residues. In DNA, the CDR3 is TGCGCCAGCAGCTTGGAGCCTAGCGGATCCACAGATACGCAGTATTTT. Protein sequence: CASSLEPSGSTDTQYF.

CDR3 in amino acids: CAWSVSPPGLHGVLTF. The CDR3 nucleotides read TGTGCCTGGAGTGTATCCCCGCCAGGGTTGCATGGCGTCCTGACTTTC. V gene TRBV30 combines with J gene TRBJ2-6, with a tentative D call TRBD1 (5 bases). The germline V gene encodes CDR1 GTSNPN and CDR2 SVGIG (reference sequence). The CDR3 spans 16 residues. Trimming stripped 0 bases from V and 12 bases from J, with 21 bases between.

The chain is built from TRBV30 and TRBJ1-2; D unclear. The germline V gene encodes CDR1 GTSNPN and CDR2 SVGIG (reference sequence). Trimming pared 4 bases from V and 2 bases from J, leaving 5 bases between. The CDR3 has 11 residues. The CDR3, as DNA: TGTGCCTGGACGGGGAACTATGGCTACACCTTC. Amino acids: CAWTGNYGYTF.

This chain links TRBV7-6 with TRBJ2-7, with D possibly matching TRBD1 (6 bases). CDR1 and CDR2 (germline): SGHVS, FNYEAQ. This CDR3 has 16 amino acids. Trimming cost V 1 base and J 7 bases, with 20 bases left between them. CDR3 coding DNA: TGTGCCAGCAGCTTAGATGGGGGCGCTACCTACGTGGAGCAGTACTTC. It translates to CASSLDGGATYVEQYF.

The V call is TRBV2, the J call TRBJ1-1; D uncertain. V was clipped by 0 bases and J by 1 base, with 9 bases between them. The CDR3 has 15 residues. The germline V gene encodes CDR1 SNHLY and CDR2 FYNNEI. CDR3 DNA: TGTGCCAGCAGTGAAGCCCCTTCAGCGAACACTGAAGCTTTCTTT. Protein: CASSEAPSANTEAFF.

This clone was seen only a few times. The chain employs TRBV19 and TRBJ1-6; D gene unclear. Trimming removed 3 bases at V and 7 bases at J, with 13 bases between. This CDR3 is 15 amino acids long. Germline V gene data show CDR1 as LNHDA and CDR2 as SQIVND (reference sequence). For the CDR3, the DNA is TGTGCCAGTAGTATCGTCGGACGGTCAAATTCACCCCTCCACTTT. It is translated as CASSIVGRSNSPLHF.

This sequence joins TRBV28 and TRBJ2-3, with 7 bases fitting TRBD2. J gave up 4 bases and V 7 bases, and 8 bases lay outside the gene matches. CDR3 length: 14 amino acids. Germline CDR1 is MDHEN and CDR2 is SYDVKM. The DNA for the CDR3 is TGTGCCAGCATCCCCCTGGCGGGGGCAGATACGCAGTATTTT. It is translated as CASIPLAGADTQYF.